This section outlines one TCR beta chain sequence together with its context. Its antigen is as yet unknown. At one boundary the junction diverges from the germline segment, which might be a read error. The data were produced by immunoSEQ multiplex PCR, yet TCRdb's version contains in-frame clones alone and is incomplete. Of some 350,000 clones listed, about 85% were seen once; the top ten hold about 3.5%. This sample is part of a study of Ad26.COV2.S vaccination and SARS-CoV-2 variants. As to treatment: some 19 received Ad26.COV2.S at low or high dose, single or two shots; about 5 received placebo; per-sample allocation not given. Sampling took place 63 days after the first vaccine or placebo injection. Boston provided a donor who was an adult aged 18-55 years. The CDR3 totals 11 residues. Germline CDR1 is SNHLY and CDR2 is FYNNEI. General study results and limits: An underestimation of total T cell responses may have resulted from the TCR breadth and depth analyses.

The chain is built from TRBV2 and TRBJ2-7; D may match TRBD1 or TRBD2 (5 bases each). The material sequenced was peripheral blood, taken in a trial of Ad26.COV2.S vaccine versus placebo. This sequence was found in a person between 18 and 60 years old who received the Ad26.COV2.S COVID-19 vaccine or a placebo. The CDR3 here is CASSGNGALVF. In nucleotides, the CDR3 is TGTGCCAGCAGTGGAAACGGGGCCCTCGTATTC.